These 20 T cell receptor beta chains originate from one sample sequenced in a study of blood T cell repertoires in COVID-19. Profiling relied on immunoSEQ multiplex PCR, and the TCRdb table lists in-frame clones only, not all of them. The table records about 320,000 clones, about 85% of them present only once. The sample comprised PBMCs or T cells enriched from blood (not recorded which). Receptor source: a woman between 25 and 40 years old who had been exposed to COVID-19.

V usage is TRBV5-6 and J usage is TRBJ2-7; D remains ambiguous. V gave up 0 bases and J gave up 2 bases, with 6 bases separating them. CDR1 and CDR2 from the germline V gene are SGHDT and YYEEEE. The CDR3 length is 13 residues. The CDR3 coding sequence is TGTGCCAGCAGCTTGGTGCGAGCCTACGAGCAGTACTTC. Protein sequence: CASSLVRAYEQYF. The full variable domain, its missing parts supplied by reference TRBV5-6 and TRBJ2-7, is DAGVTQSPTHLIKTRGQQVTLRCSPKSGHDTVSWYQQALGQGPQFIFQYYEEEERQRGNFPDRFSGHQFPNYSSELNVNALLLGDSALYLCASSLVRAYEQYFGPGTRLTVT.

This chain uses TRBV5-4 with TRBJ2-2, with D possibly matching TRBD1 (6 bases). CDR1 is SGHNT and CDR2 is YYREEE in the germline V gene (reference sequence). The germline V and J ends were trimmed by 3 bases and 4 bases, with 16 bases remaining between them. The CDR3 spans 16 residues. The CDR3 DNA reads TGTGCCAGCAGCTCCGACCGGGACACCCGCACCGGGGAGCTGTTTTTT. It encodes CASSSDRDTRTGELFF.

This rearrangement joins TRBV27 to TRBJ1-6; no firm D call. V was shortened by 5 bases and J by 6 bases, with 11 bases between the two germline ends. In germline, CDR1 is MNHEY, CDR2 SMNVEV (reference sequence). This CDR3 has 14 residues. The chain's CDR3 is CASSLQLANSPLHF. CDR3 nucleotide sequence: TGTGCCAGCAGTCTACAGCTCGCTAATTCACCCCTCCACTTT.

The chain recombines TRBV28 with TRBJ1-2; TRBD1 aligns across 9 bases. This CDR3 is built from 13 residues. Germline CDR1 is MDHEN and CDR2 is SYDVKM. Trimming removed 6 bases from V and 6 bases from J; junction bases left unmatched: 5. Here the CDR3 DNA reads TGTGCCAGCAGGTCGGGACAGGGAGATGGCTACACCTTC. This translates into CASRSGQGDGYTF.

This clone was seen only once. The chain uses TRBV9 and TRBJ1-2; D call uncertain. V gave up 3 bases and J gave up 4 bases, with 10 bases separating them. CDR1 SGDLS and CDR2 YYNGEE come from the germline V gene. The length of the CDR3 is 13 residues. CDR3 in amino acids: CASSADSSYGYTF. CDR3 sequence (DNA): TGTGCCAGCAGCGCGGACTCTTCCTATGGCTACACCTTC.

This chain uses TRBV19 with TRBJ2-5, with TRBD2 matching 8 bases. CDR3 length: 16 residues. The junction had 16 bases not matched to a gene; V was cut back by 4 bases and J by 9 bases. Germline V gene sequence: CDR1 LNHDA, CDR2 SQIVND (reference sequence). CDR3 coding DNA: TGTGCCAGTAGTAAAGGTTTTGCTAGCGGGCCTCGGGCCCAGTACTTC. It translates to CASSKGFASGPRAQYF.

V usage is TRBV9 and J usage is TRBJ2-7; perhaps TRBD2 as D (6 bases). The V and J ends lost 6 bases and 4 bases respectively, with 14 bases between them. The CDR3 is 13 residues long. Germline-derived CDR1 and CDR2 are SGDLS and YYNGEE. The CDR3 bases are TGTGCCAGCATCTTGGAGGGGCGATACGAGCAGTACTTC. This gives the protein CASILEGRYEQYF. Looking up the rest from reference TRBV9 and TRBJ2-7 gives the full variable domain: DSGVTQTPKHLITATGQRVTLRCSPRSGDLSVYWYQQSLDQGLQFLIQYYNGEERAKGNILERFSAQQFPDLHSELNLSSLELGDSALYFCASILEGRYEQYFGPGTRLTVT.

The V gene is TRBV2, the J gene TRBJ2-2; D ambiguous. Germline values: CDR1 SNHLY, CDR2 FYNNEI. Trimming pared 6 bases from V and 6 bases from J, leaving 8 bases between. CDR3 length equals 12 residues. CDR3 amino acids: CASRSYAGELFF. The CDR3 DNA follows: TGTGCCAGCAGGAGTTACGCCGGGGAGCTGTTTTTT.

The chain employs TRBV5-1 and TRBJ2-2; 8 bases are shared with TRBD2. This CDR3 is 17 amino acids long. The germline gives CDR1 SGHRS, CDR2 YFSETQ. V was pared by 3 bases and J by 2 bases, with 9 bases of the junction left unmatched. The DNA of the CDR3 is TGCGCCAGCAGCTCCCTGGGGCGGGGGGCCAACACCGGGGAGCTGTTTTTT. Translating it yields CASSSLGRGANTGELFF.

The DNA for the CDR3 is TGTGCCTGGAGTTTGGACGGGGGACCCGAAAAACTGTTTTTT. Translating gives CAWSLDGGPEKLFF. The J gene is TRBJ1-4, the V gene TRBV30, with D possibly being TRBD1 (5 bases). V was clipped by 2 bases and J by 8 bases, with 15 bases between them. Germline CDR1 GTSNPN, CDR2 SVGIG (reference sequence). The CDR3 loop spans 14 amino acids.

The J gene is TRBJ1-2, the V gene TRBV5-1; the D is unclear. The CDR3 consists of 14 residues. Germline V gene lookup returns CDR1 SGHRS and CDR2 YFSETQ. With 0 bases removed from V and 6 bases from J, the gap between germline ends came to 12 bases. Here the CDR3 DNA reads TGCGCCAGCAGCTTGGCCGGTCGGGTTGATGGCTACACCTTC. Translated: CASSLAGRVDGYTF. The full variable domain, rest sourced from reference TRBV5-1 and TRBJ1-2, is KAGVTQTPRYLIKTRGQQVTLSCSPISGHRSVSWYQQTPGQGLQFLFEYFSETQRNKGNFPGRFSGRQFSNSRSEMNVSTLELGDSALYLCASSLAGRVDGYTFGSGTRLTVV.

In this sample, this clone turned up a few times. Other DNA sequences in this sample translate to the same CDR3. The chain has TRBV28 and TRBJ2-3, with TRBD2 matching over 10 bases. With V trimmed by 4 bases and J by 1 base, 2 bases remained unmatched. This CDR3 region has 15 residues. The germline V gene encodes CDR1 MDHEN and CDR2 SYDVKM. The CDR3 DNA reads TGTGCCAGCAGTTCCACTAGCGGGGGCACAGATACGCAGTATTTT. The encoded protein is CASSSTSGGTDTQYF.

J is TRBJ2-2 and V is TRBV3-1 (or the pseudogene TRBV3-2), with 8 bases matching TRBD1. The J segment lost 3 bases and the V segment lost 1 base, leaving 1 base of the junction unmatched. This CDR3 has 15 residues. Per germline, CDR1 LGHDT and CDR2 YNNKEL (reference sequence). CDR3 amino acids: CASSQAGGDTGELFF. The CDR3 region has the DNA TGTGCCAGCAGCCAAGCAGGGGGCGACACCGGGGAGCTGTTTTTT.

The J gene is TRBJ2-7, the V gene TRBV18; D ambiguous. Germline CDR1 KGHSH, CDR2 LQKENI. The CDR3 sequence is 14 residues long. Trimming shortened V by 0 bases and J by 2 bases, and 8 bases separated the two germline ends. The DNA for the CDR3 is TGTGCCAGCTCACCACCGTCAGAAACCTACGAGCAGTACTTC. Translation: CASSPPSETYEQYF. The full variable domain, rest sourced from reference TRBV18 and TRBJ2-7, is NAGVMQNPRHLVRRRGQEARLRCSPMKGHSHVYWYRQLPEEGLKFMVYLQKENIIDESGMPKERFSAEFPKEGPSILRIQQVVRGDSAAYFCASSPPSETYEQYFGPGTRLTVT.

The CDR3: CASSLGGLAGAAGELFF. In nucleotides, the CDR3 is TGTGCCAGCAGCTTAGGGGGACTAGCGGGAGCAGCCGGGGAGCTGTTTTTT. This chain uses TRBV11-3 with TRBJ2-2, with 14 bases aligning to TRBD2. This CDR3 comprises 17 residues. Trimming cost V 1 base and J 6 bases; bases outside gene matches: 4. Germline V lookup: CDR1 SGHNT, CDR2 YENEEA.

V gene TRBV19 combines with J gene TRBJ2-7, with 7 bases fitting TRBD1. The CDR3 runs to 15 residues. V was pared by 3 bases and J by 2 bases, with 7 bases of the junction left unmatched. The germline gives CDR1 LNHDA, CDR2 SQIVND (reference sequence). CDR3 DNA sequence: TGTGCCAGTAGTATGGTGGCAGGGGGAGCCTACGAGCAGTACTTC. It is translated as CASSMVAGGAYEQYF.

The J gene is TRBJ1-1, the V gene TRBV7-9; TRBD1 matches 8 bases. The germline CDR1 and CDR2 sequences are SEHNR and FQNEAQ (reference sequence). V shed 5 bases and J 10 bases; nucleotides not matched to a gene: 9. This CDR3 region has 13 residues. The CDR3 spells CASSPTGVVGAFF. CDR3 bases: TGTGCCAGCAGCCCGACAGGGGTGGTGGGAGCTTTCTTT.

The J gene is TRBJ2-7, the V gene TRBV5-5, with D possibly being TRBD2 (6 bases). The V and J ends lost 3 bases and 0 bases respectively, with 16 bases between them. This CDR3 has 16 residues. Germline V gene data show CDR1 as SGHKS and CDR2 as YYEKEE (reference sequence). This CDR3 reads CASSSDLAESSYEQYF. As DNA, the CDR3 is TGTGCCAGCAGCTCTGATTTAGCGGAGAGCTCCTACGAGCAGTACTTC.

V and J are TRBV7-2 and TRBJ2-5; TRBD1 is a possible D gene (6 bases). Germline assignment: CDR1 SGHTA and CDR2 FQGNSA. The CDR3 runs to 15 residues. V lost 0 bases and J lost 1, with 9 bases in between. The CDR3 is CASSLASTGQETQYF. The DNA of the CDR3 is TGTGCCAGCAGCTTAGCTTCGACAGGCCAAGAGACCCAGTACTTC.

A single count supports this clone. The chain has TRBV28 and TRBJ2-3; 9 positions match TRBD1. V was pared by 8 bases and J by 1 base, with 7 bases of the junction left unmatched. Germline-derived CDR1 and CDR2 are MDHEN and SYDVKM. The CDR3 totals 15 residues. The DNA for the CDR3 is TGTGCCAGCGCGACAGGGGGAGAAGGCACAGATACGCAGTATTTT. It codes for CASATGGEGTDTQYF.